Each of the 29 T cell receptor beta chains below was sequenced from the same sample in a study of T-cell memory formation after mild COVID-19. TCRdb fed the 5' RACE reads into MiXCR, producing one record per CDR3 protein. The data contain around 310,000 distinct CDR3 sequences, 15% of them singletons. The source material was PBMCs or a T cell subset sorted from them (not recorded which). Receptor source: a man aged 18 to 29 who had mild COVID-19 (a few samples of this study predate the infection). Cell type and time point are not known.

The chain has TRBV18 and TRBJ1-2, with 9 nucleotides matching TRBD1. CDR3 length equals 17 residues. Germline CDR1 and CDR2: KGHSH and LQKENI. Trimming cost V 4 bases and J 4 bases; bases outside gene matches: 13. The CDR3 region is CASSQRGTGTGPYGYTF. The CDR3 coding sequence is TGTGCCAGCTCACAACGCGGGACAGGGACGGGTCCCTATGGCTACACCTTC.

This rearrangement joins TRBV29-1 to TRBJ2-3; TRBD1 matches 8 bases. The germline gives CDR1 SQVTM, CDR2 ANQGSEA. Trimming at V came to 7 bases and at J to 4 bases, leaving 10 bases not matched to a gene. This CDR3 contains 14 residues. This CDR3 reads CSEKDREVSDTQYF. In DNA form, the CDR3 reads TGCAGCGAGAAGGACAGGGAAGTTTCAGATACGCAGTATTTT.

The chain couples TRBV12-3 or TRBV12-4 to TRBJ1-1; possibly TRBD1 for D (6 bases). CDR3 size: 13 residues. V shed 3 bases and J shed 7 bases, with 12 bases lying between them. CDR3 sequence (DNA): TGTGCCAGCAGTTTGGGGGGGGCAGGTGAAGCTTTCTTT. Its translation: CASSLGGAGEAFF.

The CDR3, as DNA: TGCGCCAGCAGCTTGAACCCCGGGGGCAACACCGGGGAGCTGTTTTTT. Its protein is CASSLNPGGNTGELFF. The V and J genes are TRBV5-1 and TRBJ2-2, with D perhaps assigned TRBD1 or TRBD2 (6 bases each). The germline V gene has CDR1 SGHRS and CDR2 YFSETQ. The CDR3 runs 16 residues. V was shortened by 1 base and J by 2 bases, with 12 bases between the two germline ends.

The chain joins TRBV5-8 to TRBJ1-2; D is ambiguous. In germline, CDR1 is SGHTS, CDR2 YDEGEE. V dropped 5 bases and J dropped 4 bases, with 6 bases sitting between them. The CDR3 has 11 residues. As DNA, the CDR3 is TGTGCCAGCAGGAAGGTCTATGGCTACACCTTC. Translated: CASRKVYGYTF.

This clonotype was detected a few times. The chain recombines TRBV24-1 with TRBJ1-2, with unresolved D. This CDR3 has 13 residues. In germline, CDR1 is KGHDR, CDR2 SFDVKD. V was cut by 10 bases and J by 4 bases, with 15 bases left in between. As DNA, the CDR3 is TGTGCCACTCCGGACGGCGGCTTCTATGGCTACACCTTC. It codes for CATPDGGFYGYTF.

Only a few counts were recorded for this clonotype. CDR3 sequence: CSATGPVGSPLHF. The CDR3 DNA reads TGCAGTGCTACCGGCCCCGTGGGTTCACCCCTCCACTTT. This chain uses TRBV20-1 with TRBJ1-6; D not resolved. V was trimmed by 4 bases and J by 9 bases, leaving 13 bases between them. Germline CDR1 and CDR2: DFQATT and SNEGSKA (reference sequence). The CDR3 runs to 13 residues.

V and J are TRBV6-6 and TRBJ1-4, with D unresolved. Trimming left V 4 bases short and J 7 bases short, with 10 bases between. Germline values: CDR1 MNHNY, CDR2 SVGAGI (reference sequence). This CDR3 region has 13 residues. As DNA, the CDR3 is TGTGCCAGCAGTTCCATGATGCGTGAAAAACTGTTTTTT. Residues: CASSSMMREKLFF.

The chain carries TRBV28 and TRBJ2-7; the D gene is possibly TRBD1 (10 bases). This CDR3 comprises 18 residues. Germline V CDR1 and CDR2: MDHEN, SYDVKM. The V and J ends lost 8 bases and 3 bases respectively, with 29 bases between them. DNA for the CDR3: TGTGCCAGCGCAGCGGGGGGACAGGGGCCACCAGGGGGCTACGAGCAGTACGTC. Translation: CASAAGGQGPPGGYEQYV.

The chain joins TRBV4-1 to TRBJ2-3; 10 positions agree with TRBD1. Germline assignment: CDR1 MGHRA and CDR2 YSYEKL. This CDR3 has 16 residues. Trimming at V came to 3 bases and at J to 5 bases, leaving 8 bases not matched to a gene. DNA of the CDR3: TGCGCCAGCAGCCAGCTGGGACAGGGGAATGGAGATACGCAGTATTTT. Translating gives CASSQLGQGNGDTQYF.

This chain joins TRBV7-2 and TRBJ1-2, with 9 bases matching TRBD1. The CDR3 extends over 13 amino acids. The J segment lost 8 bases and the V segment lost 4 bases, leaving 5 bases of the junction unmatched. Per germline, CDR1 SGHTA and CDR2 FQGNSA. The CDR3 nucleotides read TGTGCCAGCAGCTCGGACAGGGGATGGGGCTACACCTTC. Its translation: CASSSDRGWGYTF. Looking up the rest from reference TRBV7-2 and TRBJ1-2 gives the full variable domain: GAGVSQSPSNKVTEKGKDVELRCDPISGHTALYWYRQSLGQGLEFLIYFQGNSAPDKSGLPSDRFSAERTGGSVSTLTIQRTQQEDSAVYLCASSSDRGWGYTFGSGTRLTVV.

This clonotype was recorded a few times. This chain joins TRBV4-3 and TRBJ2-5, with D possibly matching TRBD2 (5 bases). From germline, CDR1 is LGHNA and CDR2 YSLEER. This CDR3 spans 18 amino acids. V lost 0 bases and J 4 bases, leaving 21 bases between the germline ends. CDR3 protein: CASSQDKELADEGETQYF. Written as DNA, the CDR3 is TGCGCCAGCAGCCAAGATAAGGAGCTAGCAGACGAAGGAGAGACCCAGTACTTC.

There are a few counts of this clonotype. The chain is built from TRBV12-5 and TRBJ2-5; 7 bases fit TRBD2. The CDR3 spans 15 residues. The germline gives CDR1 LGHNT, CDR2 FRNRAP. With 1 base clipped from V and 5 bases from J, the junction kept 7 bases outside the gene matches. The CDR3 DNA is TGTGCTAGTGGTTTGGACCTAGCGGCTGCGGAGACCCAGTACTTC. Protein product: CASGLDLAAAETQYF. The variable domain in full, with the rest retrieved from reference TRBV12-5 and TRBJ2-5, is DARVTQTPRHKVTEMGQEVTMRCQPILGHNTVFWYRQTMMQGLELLAYFRNRAPLDDSGMPKDRFSAEMPDATLATLKIQPSEPRDSAVYFCASGLDLAAAETQYFGPGTRLLVL.

In its sample, this clonotype was seen a few times. V is TRBV7-2 and J is TRBJ2-6; no definite D call. Trimming took 4 bases from V and 0 from J, leaving 4 bases between them. Germline assignment: CDR1 SGHTA and CDR2 FQGNSA. The CDR3 covers 14 residues. This chain's CDR3 is CASSSYSGANVLTF. The CDR3 nucleotides are TGTGCCAGCAGCTCCTACTCTGGGGCCAACGTCCTGACTTTC.

This clonotype appeared a single time. The chain carries TRBV18 and TRBJ1-1; a possible D gene is TRBD1 (5 bases). CDR3 length: 17 residues. Looked up from germline, CDR1 is KGHSH and CDR2 is LQKENI. With 1 base removed from V and 5 bases from J, the gap between germline ends came to 20 bases. In DNA form, the CDR3 reads TGTGCCAGCTCACCACGAAATACCCCGGGGCAGAGGACTGAAGCTTTCTTT. Protein sequence: CASSPRNTPGQRTEAFF.

This clonotype has ten or more counts. The V gene is TRBV25-1, the J gene TRBJ1-2, with TRBD1 identical over 7 bases. This CDR3 has 15 amino acids. Losses at the gene ends were 2 bases for V and 10 bases for J; bases not matched to a gene: 13. In germline, CDR1 is MGHDK, CDR2 SYGVNS. CDR3 amino acids: CASSEMFRQGKVYTF. The CDR3 nucleotides read TGTGCCAGCAGTGAAATGTTTCGACAGGGAAAGGTCTACACCTTC.

The rearrangement uses TRBV9 and TRBJ1-2; no definite D call. This CDR3 spans 14 amino acids. Between the trimmed V and J ends, which lost 0 bases and 4 bases, there was a span of 10 bases. CDR1 SGDLS and CDR2 YYNGEE come from the germline V gene. The CDR3 DNA is TGTGCCAGCAGCGTAGCTGCGTTGGGCTATGGCTACACCTTC. This encodes CASSVAALGYGYTF.

The V call is TRBV5-1, the J call TRBJ1-1, with D uncertain. V lost 0 bases and J 4 bases, leaving 13 bases between the germline ends. CDR1 SGHRS and CDR2 YFSETQ come from the germline V gene. The CDR3 spans 15 residues. The DNA for the CDR3 is TGCGCCAGCAGCTTGGGATTAGGTAGTGGCACTGAAGCTTTCTTT. It yields the protein CASSLGLGSGTEAFF.

This chain joins TRBV6-1 and TRBJ2-1; 8 bases agree with TRBD2. Germline V gives CDR1 MNHNS, CDR2 SASEGT. The CDR3 length is 14 residues. With 6 bases clipped from V and 4 bases from J, the junction kept 5 bases outside the gene matches. The CDR3 nucleotides read TGTGCCAGCAGCGCGAGCGGGGGATACAATGAGCAGTTCTTC. Its protein is CASSASGGYNEQFF.

This clonotype appeared a few times. The V call is TRBV4-1, the J call TRBJ1-5, with D possibly TRBD1 on 6 matching bases. V shed 5 bases and J shed 4 bases, with 18 bases lying between them. Looked up from germline, CDR1 is MGHRA and CDR2 is YSYEKL. The CDR3 has 16 amino acids. The CDR3 DNA reads TGCGCCAGCAGCACGACAGGAGAAGGCCGTAATCAGCCCCAGCATTTT. It translates to CASSTTGEGRNQPQHF.

In its sample, this clonotype was seen once. In DNA form, the CDR3 reads TGTGCCAGCAGACGTGGGACAGGGGGCCTTGGCTACACCTTC. Translated: CASRRGTGGLGYTF. The chain is built from TRBV6-5 and TRBJ1-2, with 12 positions matching TRBD1. The CDR3 extends over 14 amino acids. Germline assignment: CDR1 MNHEY and CDR2 SVGAGI. V was clipped by 6 bases and J by 7 bases; unmatched bases: 6.

The genes are TRBV3-1 and TRBJ2-2, with a tentative D call TRBD1 (6 bases). Trimming took off 3 bases at V and 6 bases at J, with 11 bases between the two ends. Germline-derived CDR1 and CDR2 are LGHDT and YNNKEL (reference sequence). The CDR3 spans 14 residues. CDR3 amino acids: CASSQGHPAGELFF. In nucleotides, the CDR3 is TGTGCCAGCAGCCAGGGACACCCCGCCGGGGAGCTGTTTTTT.

This chain connects TRBV27 to TRBJ2-7; 7 bases match TRBD1. In germline, CDR1 is MNHEY, CDR2 SMNVEV (reference sequence). The CDR3 covers 14 residues. V lost 5 bases, J lost 2 bases, and 6 bases stayed unmatched. The CDR3 bases are TGTGCCAGCAGTCTTGGACAGGAGGCCTACGAGCAGTACTTC. Residues: CASSLGQEAYEQYF.

This clonotype was seen a few times. This rearrangement joins TRBV7-4 to TRBJ1-3; D might be TRBD1 (5 bases). V gave up 5 bases and J gave up 1 base, with 12 bases separating them. This CDR3 region has 15 residues. Germline loops: CDR1 SGHVT, CDR2 SQSDAQ. The CDR3 DNA follows: TGTGCCAGCAGCGTAGACCAGGGATCTGGAAACACCATATATTTT. Translated, it gives CASSVDQGSGNTIYF.

The V call is TRBV6-4, the J call TRBJ2-7, with TRBD2 matching over 9 bases. Germline CDR1 reads MRHNA; CDR2 reads SNTAGT. This CDR3 is built from 13 residues. The trim removed 8 bases at V and 2 bases at J, leaving 4 bases unmatched. CDR3: CASRGTSPYEQYV. CDR3 sequence (DNA): TGTGCCAGCCGAGGGACTAGCCCCTACGAGCAGTACGTC.

This clonotype was found many times. The genes are TRBV5-1 and TRBJ2-4; D possibly corresponds to TRBD1 (7 bases). CDR1 is SGHRS, CDR2 YFSETQ, per germline. This CDR3 is 14 amino acids long. Trimming stripped 4 bases from V and 6 bases from J, with 14 bases between. CDR3 nucleotide sequence: TGCGCCAGCAGCCCGGGGACAGCGGGAAACATTCAGTACTTC. This codes for CASSPGTAGNIQYF.

This clonotype was seen only a few times. The rearrangement links TRBV7-2 to TRBJ2-5, with TRBD2 matching over 8 bases. Germline lookup yields CDR1 SGHTA and CDR2 FQGNSA. The CDR3 has 15 residues. The V segment lost 6 bases and the J segment 7 bases; nucleotides outside the gene matches: 13. CDR3 nucleotides: TGTGCCAGCAGACCTCCGGGACTAGGAGTGGGGACCCAGTACTTC. Protein sequence: CASRPPGLGVGTQYF. Full variable domain (remainder filled in from reference TRBV7-2 and TRBJ2-5): GAGVSQSPSNKVTEKGKDVELRCDPISGHTALYWYRQSLGQGLEFLIYFQGNSAPDKSGLPSDRFSAERTGGSVSTLTIQRTQQEDSAVYLCASRPPGLGVGTQYFGPGTRLLVL.

The CDR3 DNA follows: TGTGCCAGCTCACCACCTGGAAAGGGCACCGGGGAGCTGTTTTTT. Translation: CASSPPGKGTGELFF. The J gene is TRBJ2-2, the V gene TRBV18; D is uncertain. The CDR3 has 15 amino acids. From germline, CDR1 is KGHSH and CDR2 LQKENI. The V end was cut by 0 bases, the J end by 4 bases, with 9 bases between. The complete variable domain, with remaining parts taken from reference TRBV18 and TRBJ2-2, reads NAGVMQNPRHLVRRRGQEARLRCSPMKGHSHVYWYRQLPEEGLKFMVYLQKENIIDESGMPKERFSAEFPKEGPSILRIQQVVRGDSAAYFCASSPPGKGTGELFFGEGSRLTVL.

At least ten counts were recorded for this clonotype. The chain employs TRBV6-2 or TRBV6-3 and TRBJ2-5; the match to TRBD1 covers 7 bases. The V and J ends lost 5 bases and 5 bases, in that order; junction bases with no gene match: 8. CDR3 length equals 14 residues. Germline CDR1 is MNHEY and CDR2 is SVGEGT. The CDR3 DNA follows: TGTGCCAGCAGTACGACAGGGAATAGGGAGACCCAGTACTTC. It codes for CASSTTGNRETQYF.